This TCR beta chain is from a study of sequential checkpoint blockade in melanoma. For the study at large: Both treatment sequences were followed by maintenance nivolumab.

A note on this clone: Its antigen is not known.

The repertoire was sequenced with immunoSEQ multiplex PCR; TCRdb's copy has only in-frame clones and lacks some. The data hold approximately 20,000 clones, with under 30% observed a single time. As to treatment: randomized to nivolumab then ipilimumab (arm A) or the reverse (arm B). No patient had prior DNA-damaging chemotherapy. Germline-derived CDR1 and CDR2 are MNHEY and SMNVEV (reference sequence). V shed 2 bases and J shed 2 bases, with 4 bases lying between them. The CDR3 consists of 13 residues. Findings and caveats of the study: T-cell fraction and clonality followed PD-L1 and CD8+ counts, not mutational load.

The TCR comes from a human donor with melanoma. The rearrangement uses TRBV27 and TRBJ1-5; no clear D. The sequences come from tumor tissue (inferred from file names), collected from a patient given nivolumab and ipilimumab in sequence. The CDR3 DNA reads TGTGCCAGCAGTTTAAACCGCAATCAGCCCCAGCATTTT. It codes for CASSLNRNQPQHF.